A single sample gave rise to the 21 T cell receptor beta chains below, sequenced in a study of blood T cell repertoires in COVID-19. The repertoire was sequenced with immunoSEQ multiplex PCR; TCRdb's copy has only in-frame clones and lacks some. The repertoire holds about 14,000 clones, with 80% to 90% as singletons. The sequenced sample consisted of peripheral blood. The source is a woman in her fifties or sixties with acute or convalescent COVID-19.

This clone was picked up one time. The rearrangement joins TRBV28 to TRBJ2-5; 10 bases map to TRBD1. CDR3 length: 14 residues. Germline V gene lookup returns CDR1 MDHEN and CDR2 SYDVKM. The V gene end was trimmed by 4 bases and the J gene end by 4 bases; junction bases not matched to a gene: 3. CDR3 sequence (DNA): TGTGCCAGCAGTTCCCGGACAGGGGGAGAGACCCAGTACTTC. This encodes CASSSRTGGETQYF.

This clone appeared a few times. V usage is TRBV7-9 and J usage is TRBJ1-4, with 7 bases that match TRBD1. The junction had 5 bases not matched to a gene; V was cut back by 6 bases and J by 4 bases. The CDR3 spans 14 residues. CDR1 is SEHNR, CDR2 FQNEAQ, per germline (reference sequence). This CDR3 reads CASSSRQGNEKLFF. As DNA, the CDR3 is TGTGCCAGCAGTTCCAGACAGGGTAATGAAAAACTGTTTTTT.

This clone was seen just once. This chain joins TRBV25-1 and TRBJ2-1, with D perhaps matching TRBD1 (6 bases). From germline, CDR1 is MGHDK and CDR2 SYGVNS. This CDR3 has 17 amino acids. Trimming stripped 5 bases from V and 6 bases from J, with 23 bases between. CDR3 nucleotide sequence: TGTGCCAGCAGTAAAAAATGGGGCAGGGGAAGGTCCAATGAGCAGTTCTTC. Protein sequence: CASSKKWGRGRSNEQFF. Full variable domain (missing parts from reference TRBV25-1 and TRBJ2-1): EADIYQTPRYLVIGTGKKITLECSQTMGHDKMYWYQQDPGMELHLIHYSYGVNSTEKGDLSSESTVSRIRTEHFPLTLESARPSHTSQYLCASSKKWGRGRSNEQFFGPGTRLTVL.

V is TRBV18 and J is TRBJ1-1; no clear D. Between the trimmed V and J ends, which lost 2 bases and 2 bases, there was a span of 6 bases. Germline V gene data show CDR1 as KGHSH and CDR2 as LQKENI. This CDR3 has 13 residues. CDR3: CASSPWPNTEAFF. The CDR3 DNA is TGTGCCAGCTCACCATGGCCCAACACTGAAGCTTTCTTT.

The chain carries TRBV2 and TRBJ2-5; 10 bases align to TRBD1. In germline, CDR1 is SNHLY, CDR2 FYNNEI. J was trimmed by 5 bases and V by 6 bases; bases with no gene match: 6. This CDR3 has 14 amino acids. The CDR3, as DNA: TGTGCCAGCAGGGTTGGGACAGGGGTTGAGACCCAGTACTTC. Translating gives CASRVGTGVETQYF.

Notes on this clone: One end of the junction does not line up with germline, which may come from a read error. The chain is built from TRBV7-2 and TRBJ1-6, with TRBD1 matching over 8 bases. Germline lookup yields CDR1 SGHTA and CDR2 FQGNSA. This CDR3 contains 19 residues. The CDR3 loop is CASSLAGTGGSSYNSPLHF. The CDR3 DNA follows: TGTGCCAGCAGCCTAGCCGGTACAGGGGGGAGCTCCTATAATTCACCCCTCCACTTT.

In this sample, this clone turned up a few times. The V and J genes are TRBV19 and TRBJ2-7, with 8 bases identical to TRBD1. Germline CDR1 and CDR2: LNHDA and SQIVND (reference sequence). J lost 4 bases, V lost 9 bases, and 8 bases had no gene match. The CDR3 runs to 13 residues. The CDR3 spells CASTGGIGYEQYF. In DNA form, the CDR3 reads TGTGCCAGCACAGGGGGTATCGGGTACGAGCAGTACTTC. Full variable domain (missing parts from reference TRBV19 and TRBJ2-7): DGGITQSPKYLFRKEGQNVTLSCEQNLNHDAMYWYRQDPGQGLRLIYYSQIVNDFQKGDIAEGYSVSREKKESFPLTVTSAQKNPTAFYLCASTGGIGYEQYFGPGTRLTVT.

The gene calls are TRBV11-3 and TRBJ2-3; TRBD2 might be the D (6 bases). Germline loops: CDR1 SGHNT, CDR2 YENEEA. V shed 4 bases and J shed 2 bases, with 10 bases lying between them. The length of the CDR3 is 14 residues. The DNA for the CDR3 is TGTGCCAGCAGCTCGGGGGAATTCACAGATACGCAGTATTTT. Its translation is CASSSGEFTDTQYF.

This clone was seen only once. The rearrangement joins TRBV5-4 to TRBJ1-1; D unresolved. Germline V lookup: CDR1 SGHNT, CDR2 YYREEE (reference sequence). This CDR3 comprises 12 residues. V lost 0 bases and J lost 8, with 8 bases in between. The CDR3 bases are TGTGCCAGCAGCTTGGCAGGACTGGAAGCTTTCTTT. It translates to CASSLAGLEAFF. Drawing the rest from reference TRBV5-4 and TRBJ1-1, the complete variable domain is ETGVTQSPTHLIKTRGQQVTLRCSSQSGHNTVSWYQQALGQGPQFIFQYYREEENGRGNFPPRFSGLQFPNYSSELNVNALELDDSALYLCASSLAGLEAFFGQGTRLTVV.

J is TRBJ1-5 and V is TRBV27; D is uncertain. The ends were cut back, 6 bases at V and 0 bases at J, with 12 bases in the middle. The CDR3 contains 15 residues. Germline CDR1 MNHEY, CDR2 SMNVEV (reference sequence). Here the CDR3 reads CASSGVGYSNQPQHF. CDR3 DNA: TGTGCCAGCAGCGGGGTGGGCTATAGCAATCAGCCCCAGCATTTT.

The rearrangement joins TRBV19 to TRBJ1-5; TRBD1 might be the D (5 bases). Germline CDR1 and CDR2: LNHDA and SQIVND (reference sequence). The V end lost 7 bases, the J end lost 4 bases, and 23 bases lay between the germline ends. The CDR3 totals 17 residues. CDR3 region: CASTFAGRNLRNQPQHF. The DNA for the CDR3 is TGTGCCAGTACTTTCGCGGGACGGAATCTGAGAAATCAGCCCCAGCATTTT.

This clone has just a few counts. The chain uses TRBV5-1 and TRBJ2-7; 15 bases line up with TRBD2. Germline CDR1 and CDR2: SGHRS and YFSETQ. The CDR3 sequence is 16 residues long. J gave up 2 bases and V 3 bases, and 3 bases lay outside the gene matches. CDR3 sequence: CASSSGTSGGTYEQYF. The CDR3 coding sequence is TGCGCCAGCAGCTCCGGGACTAGCGGGGGGACCTACGAGCAGTACTTC.

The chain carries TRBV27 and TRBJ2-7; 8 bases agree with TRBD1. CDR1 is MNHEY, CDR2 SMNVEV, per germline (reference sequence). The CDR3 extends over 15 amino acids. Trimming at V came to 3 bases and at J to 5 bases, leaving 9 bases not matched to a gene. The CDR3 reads CASSLGGQGDNEQYF. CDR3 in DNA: TGTGCCAGCAGTTTGGGAGGACAGGGAGACAACGAGCAGTACTTC.

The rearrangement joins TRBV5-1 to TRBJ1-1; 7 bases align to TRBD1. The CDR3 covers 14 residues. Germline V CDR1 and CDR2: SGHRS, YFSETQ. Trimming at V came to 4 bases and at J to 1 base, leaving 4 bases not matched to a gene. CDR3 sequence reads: CASSPGQTNTEAFF. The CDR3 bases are TGCGCCAGCAGCCCGGGACAGACGAACACTGAAGCTTTCTTT.

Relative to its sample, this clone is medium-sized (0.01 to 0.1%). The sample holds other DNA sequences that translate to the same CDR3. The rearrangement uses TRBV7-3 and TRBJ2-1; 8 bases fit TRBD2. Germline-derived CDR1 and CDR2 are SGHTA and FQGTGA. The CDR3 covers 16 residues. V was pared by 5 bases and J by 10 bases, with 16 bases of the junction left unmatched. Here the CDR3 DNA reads TGTGCCAGCAGCCCGGGGGGGGGCTTTACTTCTTCCGAGCAGTTCTTC. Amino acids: CASSPGGGFTSSEQFF.

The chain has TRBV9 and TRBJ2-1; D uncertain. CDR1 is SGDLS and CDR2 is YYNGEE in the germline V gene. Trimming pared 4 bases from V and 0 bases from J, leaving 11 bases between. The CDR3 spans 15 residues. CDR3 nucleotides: TGTGCCAGCAGCCCAGACTTGAGCTCCTACAATGAGCAGTTCTTC. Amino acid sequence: CASSPDLSSYNEQFF.

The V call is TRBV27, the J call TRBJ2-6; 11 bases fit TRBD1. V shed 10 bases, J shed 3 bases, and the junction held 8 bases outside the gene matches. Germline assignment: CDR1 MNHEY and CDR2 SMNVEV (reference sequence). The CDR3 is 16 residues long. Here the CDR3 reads CATLGQGAGGANVLTF. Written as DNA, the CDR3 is TGTGCCACCCTAGGACAGGGGGCGGGTGGGGCCAACGTCCTGACTTTC.

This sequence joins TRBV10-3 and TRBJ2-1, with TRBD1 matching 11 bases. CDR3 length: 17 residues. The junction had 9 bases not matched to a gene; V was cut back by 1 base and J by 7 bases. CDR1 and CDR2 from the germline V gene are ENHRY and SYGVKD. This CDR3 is CAISELSGTGGKNEQFF. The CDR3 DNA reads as TGTGCCATCAGTGAGTTGTCCGGGACAGGGGGTAAGAATGAGCAGTTCTTC.

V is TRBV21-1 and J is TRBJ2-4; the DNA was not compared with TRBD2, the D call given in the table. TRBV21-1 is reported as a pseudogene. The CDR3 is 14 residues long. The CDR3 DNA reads TGTGCCAGTCACAAGCGGGGGGGCAAAAACATTCAGTACTTC. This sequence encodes CASHKRGGKNIQYF.

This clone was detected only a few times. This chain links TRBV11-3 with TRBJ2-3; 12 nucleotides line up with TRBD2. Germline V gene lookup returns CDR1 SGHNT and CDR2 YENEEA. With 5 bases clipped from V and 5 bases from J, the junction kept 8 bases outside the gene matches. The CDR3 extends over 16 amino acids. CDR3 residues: CASSPGRLAGVDTQYF. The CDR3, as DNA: TGTGCCAGCAGCCCCGGGCGACTAGCGGGAGTAGATACGCAGTATTTT.

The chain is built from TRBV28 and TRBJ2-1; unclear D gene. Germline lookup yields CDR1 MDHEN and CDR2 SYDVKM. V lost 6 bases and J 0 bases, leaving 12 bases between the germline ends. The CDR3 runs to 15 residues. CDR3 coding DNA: TGTGCCAGCAGGGTCGATGAGAGCTCCTACAATGAGCAGTTCTTC. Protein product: CASRVDESSYNEQFF.